The 14 T cell receptor beta chains given below trace back to one sample, sequenced in a study of blood T cell repertoires in COVID-19. Method: immunoSEQ multiplex PCR; TCRdb's copy keeps in-frame clones and lacks some. The profile shows around 150,000 clones, 70% to 90% of them singletons. Sequencing input: peripheral blood. Receptors originate from a man aged 60 to 75 with acute or convalescent COVID-19.

The chain links TRBV28 to TRBJ2-2; 15 positions match TRBD2. The CDR3 covers 13 residues. V shed 10 bases and J 7 bases; nucleotides not matched to a gene: 1. The germline CDR1 and CDR2 sequences are MDHEN and SYDVKM. CDR3 in amino acids: CATGLAGGGELFF. The CDR3 region has the DNA TGTGCCACGGGACTAGCGGGAGGCGGGGAGCTGTTTTTT.

The J gene is TRBJ2-2, the V gene TRBV6-1; possible D gene TRBD1, 5 bases. V lost 2 bases to trimming and J lost 8 bases, with 12 bases between them. The germline V gene has CDR1 MNHNS and CDR2 SASEGT. The CDR3 sequence is 14 residues long. The CDR3 DNA follows: TGTGCCAGCAGTGAATTGCAGGGATGGGGGGAGCTGTTTTTT. Residues: CASSELQGWGELFF.

In this sample, this clone turned up a few times. This chain connects TRBV18 to TRBJ1-1; the D is unclear. This CDR3 comprises 13 residues. CDR1 KGHSH and CDR2 LQKENI come from the germline V gene. Trimming removed 3 bases at V and 1 base at J, with 6 bases between. This CDR3 reads CASSPAGNTEAFF. For the CDR3, the DNA is TGTGCCAGCTCACCGGCGGGGAACACTGAAGCTTTCTTT.

The chain has TRBV12-5 and TRBJ1-1; 7 bases map to TRBD1. Germline V lookup: CDR1 LGHNT, CDR2 FRNRAP. V trimming: 6 bases; J trimming: 9 bases; junction bases outside the gene matches: 7. The CDR3 has 12 residues. CDR3 protein: CASGQDRTKAFF. CDR3 DNA sequence: TGTGCTAGTGGACAGGACAGGACTAAAGCTTTCTTT.

The DNA for the CDR3 is TGTGCCAGCAGCTTAGGCCCCCCTACTAGCAGAACAGATACGCAGTATTTT. It specifies CASSLGPPTSRTDTQYF. This chain links TRBV13 with TRBJ2-3; the D gene is possibly TRBD2 (6 bases). Between the trimmed V and J ends, which lost 0 bases and 3 bases, there was a span of 16 bases. Germline CDR1 is PRHDT and CDR2 is FYEKMQ (reference sequence). The CDR3 consists of 17 residues. Combining the CDR3 with reference TRBV13 and TRBJ2-3 gives the whole variable domain AAGVIQSPRHLIKEKRETATLKCYPIPRHDTVYWYQQGPGQDPQFLISFYEKMQSDKGSIPDRFSAQQFSDYHSELNMSSLELGDSALYFCASSLGPPTSRTDTQYFGPGTRLTVL.

This chain links TRBV19 with TRBJ2-7; D uncertain. Per the germline V gene, CDR1 is LNHDA and CDR2 is SQIVND (reference sequence). The V end was cut by 9 bases, the J end by 2 bases, with 17 bases between. The CDR3 sequence is 14 residues long. The CDR3 DNA reads TGTGCCAGCCGGCCCCGGAAAGACACCTACGAGCAGTACTTC. This gives the protein CASRPRKDTYEQYF. Together with reference TRBV19 and TRBJ2-7, the CDR3 gives the full variable domain: DGGITQSPKYLFRKEGQNVTLSCEQNLNHDAMYWYRQDPGQGLRLIYYSQIVNDFQKGDIAEGYSVSREKKESFPLTVTSAQKNPTAFYLCASRPRKDTYEQYFGPGTRLTVT.

In its sample, this clone was seen a few times. The rearrangement links TRBV7-6 to TRBJ2-7; D remains unclear. Trimming pared 2 bases from V and 6 bases from J, leaving 11 bases between. The germline CDR1 and CDR2 sequences are SGHVS and FNYEAQ. The CDR3 contains 13 residues. The CDR3, as DNA: TGTGCCAGCAGCTTAAAAGAGGTTGGCGAGCAGTACTTC. It codes for CASSLKEVGEQYF.

About this clone itself: Mismatch with germline at one junction end may stem from a read error. This same CDR3 is encoded by further DNA sequences in the sample. The rearrangement joins TRBV30 to TRBJ2-2; D might be TRBD2 (7 bases). CDR3 length: 15 amino acids. CDR1 GTSNPN and CDR2 SVGIG come from the germline V gene (reference sequence). DNA of the CDR3: TGTGCCGGGAGGAGGGGGGGCGGAGAGACCGGGGAGCTGTTTTTT. This codes for CAGRRGGGETGELFF.

The chain couples TRBV9 to TRBJ2-7; no firm D call. In germline, CDR1 is SGDLS, CDR2 YYNGEE. With 3 bases removed from V and 6 bases from J, the gap between germline ends came to 16 bases. The CDR3 runs 14 residues. CDR3 loop: CASSGKMGRSEQYF. The CDR3 DNA reads TGTGCCAGCAGCGGAAAGATGGGTCGGAGCGAGCAGTACTTC.

The rearrangement links TRBV15 to TRBJ2-7; D not certain. Germline V gives CDR1 LNHNV, CDR2 YYDKDF (reference sequence). This CDR3 has 14 residues. The V end lost 1 base, the J end lost 2 bases, and 9 bases lay between the germline ends. The chain's CDR3 is CATSRGEAAYEQYF. CDR3 DNA sequence: TGTGCCACCAGCAGAGGAGAGGCAGCCTACGAGCAGTACTTC.

J is TRBJ2-5 and V is TRBV18, with 9 bases matching TRBD1. This CDR3 spans 16 amino acids. Losses at the gene ends were 2 bases for V and 4 bases for J; bases not matched to a gene: 8. CDR1 KGHSH and CDR2 LQKENI come from the germline V gene. CDR3: CASSPAAGTGTETQYF. CDR3 DNA: TGTGCCAGCTCACCAGCTGCCGGGACAGGGACAGAGACCCAGTACTTC.

The chain has TRBV15 and TRBJ1-5; D remains unclear. Trimming removed 0 bases from V and 13 bases from J, with 13 bases in between. Germline V CDR1 and CDR2: LNHNV, YYDKDF (reference sequence). This CDR3 has 13 amino acids. The CDR3 reads CATSRDPRTPQHF. CDR3 bases: TGTGCCACCAGCAGAGACCCACGTACTCCTCAGCATTTT.

The rearrangement links TRBV6-2 or TRBV6-3 to TRBJ2-4, with 8 bases matching TRBD1. CDR3 length: 13 amino acids. The V gene end was trimmed by 7 bases and the J gene end by 6 bases; junction bases not matched to a gene: 5. Germline V lookup: CDR1 MNHEY, CDR2 SVGEGT. The CDR3 bases are TGTGCCAGCATCCCCCAGGGGGCAAACATTCAGTACTTC. Translated, it gives CASIPQGANIQYF.

The rearrangement joins TRBV19 to TRBJ1-1; weak D call: TRBD1 (5 bases). Per germline, CDR1 LNHDA and CDR2 SQIVND (reference sequence). V was pared by 4 bases and J by 9 bases, with 9 bases between. CDR3 length: 11 residues. The CDR3 is CASSSGHQAFF. CDR3 in DNA: TGTGCCAGTAGTAGCGGACACCAAGCTTTCTTT.